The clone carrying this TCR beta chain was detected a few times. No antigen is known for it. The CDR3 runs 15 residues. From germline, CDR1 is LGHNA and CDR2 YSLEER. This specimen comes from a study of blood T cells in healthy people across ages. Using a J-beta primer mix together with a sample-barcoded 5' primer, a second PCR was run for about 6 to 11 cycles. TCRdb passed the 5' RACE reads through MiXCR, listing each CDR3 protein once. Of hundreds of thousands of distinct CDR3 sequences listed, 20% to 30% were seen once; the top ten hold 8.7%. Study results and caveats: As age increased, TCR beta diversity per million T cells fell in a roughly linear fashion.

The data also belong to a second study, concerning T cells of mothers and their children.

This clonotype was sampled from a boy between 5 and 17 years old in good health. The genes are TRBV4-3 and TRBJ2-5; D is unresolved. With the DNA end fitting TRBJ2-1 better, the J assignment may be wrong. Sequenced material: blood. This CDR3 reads CASSTYGYRVNEQFF. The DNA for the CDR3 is TGCGCCAGCAGCACGTACGGTTATCGGGTAAATGAGCAGTTCTTC.